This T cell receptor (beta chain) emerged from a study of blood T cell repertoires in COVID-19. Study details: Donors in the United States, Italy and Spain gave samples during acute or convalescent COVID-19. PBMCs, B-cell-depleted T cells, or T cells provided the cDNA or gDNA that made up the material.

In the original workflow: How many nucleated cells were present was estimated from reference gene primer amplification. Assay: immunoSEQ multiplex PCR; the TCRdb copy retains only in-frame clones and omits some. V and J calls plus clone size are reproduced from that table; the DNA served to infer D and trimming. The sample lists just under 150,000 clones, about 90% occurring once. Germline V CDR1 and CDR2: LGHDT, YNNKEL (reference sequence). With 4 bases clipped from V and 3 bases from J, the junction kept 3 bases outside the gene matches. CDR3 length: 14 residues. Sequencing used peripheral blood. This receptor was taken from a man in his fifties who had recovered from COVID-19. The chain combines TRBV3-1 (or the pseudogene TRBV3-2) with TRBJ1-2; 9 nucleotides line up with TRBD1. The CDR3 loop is CASSPGQGDYGYTF. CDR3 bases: TGTGCCAGCAGCCCGGGACAGGGAGACTATGGCTACACCTTC.